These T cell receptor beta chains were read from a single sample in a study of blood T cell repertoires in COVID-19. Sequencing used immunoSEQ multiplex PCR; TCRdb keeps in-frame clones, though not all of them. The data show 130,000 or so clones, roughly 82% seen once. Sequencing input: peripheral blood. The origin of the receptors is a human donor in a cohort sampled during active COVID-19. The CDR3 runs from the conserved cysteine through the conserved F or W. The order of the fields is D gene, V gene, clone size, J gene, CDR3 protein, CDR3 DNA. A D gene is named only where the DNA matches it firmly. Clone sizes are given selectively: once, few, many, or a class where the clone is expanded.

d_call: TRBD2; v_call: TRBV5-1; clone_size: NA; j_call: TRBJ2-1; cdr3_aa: CASSSLAGVGNEQFF; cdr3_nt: TGCGCCAGCAGCTCGCTAGCGGGGGTGGGGAATGAGCAGTTCTTC
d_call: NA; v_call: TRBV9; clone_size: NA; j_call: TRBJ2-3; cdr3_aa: CASSVGLVITDTQYF; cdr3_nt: TGTGCCAGCAGCGTAGGACTAGTTATAACAGATACGCAGTATTTT
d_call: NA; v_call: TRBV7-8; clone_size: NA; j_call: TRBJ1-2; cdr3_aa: CASSPSPGGGYGYTF; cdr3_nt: TGTGCCAGCAGCCCTTCCCCGGGGGGTGGGTATGGCTACACCTTC
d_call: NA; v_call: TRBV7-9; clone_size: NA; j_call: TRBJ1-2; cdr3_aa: CASSPSHEIGGYTF; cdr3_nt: TGTGCCAGCAGCCCTAGTCACGAGATCGGTGGCTACACCTTC
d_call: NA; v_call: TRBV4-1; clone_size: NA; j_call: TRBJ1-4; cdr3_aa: CASSQEWRYFATNEKLFF; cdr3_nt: TGCGCCAGCAGCCAAGAATGGCGGTATTTCGCAACTAATGAAAAACTGTTTTTT
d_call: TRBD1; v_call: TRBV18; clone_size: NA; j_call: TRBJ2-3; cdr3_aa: CASSQEPGQKSDTQYF; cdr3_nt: TGTGCCAGCTCACAAGAACCGGGACAGAAATCAGATACGCAGTATTTT
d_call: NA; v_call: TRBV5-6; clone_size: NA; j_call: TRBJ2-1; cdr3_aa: CASSPGQLSSYNEQFF; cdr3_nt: TGTGCCAGCAGCCCCGGACAGCTTTCCTCCTACAATGAGCAGTTCTTC
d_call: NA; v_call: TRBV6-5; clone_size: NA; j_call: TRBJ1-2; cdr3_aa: CASSYLRGGYTF; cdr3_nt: TGTGCCAGCAGTTACCTGCGAGGGGGCTACACCTTC
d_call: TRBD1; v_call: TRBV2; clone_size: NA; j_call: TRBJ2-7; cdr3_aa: CASVGSTGVIGEQYF; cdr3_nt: TGTGCCAGCGTAGGGTCCACAGGGGTGATCGGAGAGCAGTACTTC
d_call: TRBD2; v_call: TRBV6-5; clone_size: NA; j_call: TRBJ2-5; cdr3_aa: CASRWASGDQETQYF; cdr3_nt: TGTGCCAGCCGGTGGGCTAGCGGGGACCAAGAGACCCAGTACTTC
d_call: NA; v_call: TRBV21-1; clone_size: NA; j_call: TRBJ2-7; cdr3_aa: CASSKSDSDYYEQYF; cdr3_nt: TGTGCCAGCAGCAAATCGGACAGTGATTACTACGAGCAGTACTTC
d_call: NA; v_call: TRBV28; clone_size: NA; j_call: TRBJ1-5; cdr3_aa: CASSFPVREQPQHF; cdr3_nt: TGTGCCAGCAGTTTCCCGGTCCGGGAACAGCCCCAGCATTTT
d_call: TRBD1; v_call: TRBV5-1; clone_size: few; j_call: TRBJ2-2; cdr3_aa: CASSLVLQGHGGTGELFF; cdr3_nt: TGCGCCAGCAGCTTGGTACTACAGGGGCACGGTGGCACCGGGGAGCTGTTTTTT
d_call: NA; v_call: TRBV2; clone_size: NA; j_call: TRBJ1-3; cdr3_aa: CASSERQKTGNTIYF; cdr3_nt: TGTGCCAGCAGCGAAAGACAGAAGACCGGAAACACCATATATTTT
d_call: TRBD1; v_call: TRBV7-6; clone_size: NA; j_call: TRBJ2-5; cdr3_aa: CASSLAMGRGETQYF; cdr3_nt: TGTGCCAGCAGCTTAGCGATGGGCAGGGGGGAGACCCAGTACTTC
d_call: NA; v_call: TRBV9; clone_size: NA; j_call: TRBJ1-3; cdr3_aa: CASSVATGGFSGNTIYF; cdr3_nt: TGTGCCAGCAGCGTAGCTACGGGTGGTTTCTCTGGAAACACCATATATTTT
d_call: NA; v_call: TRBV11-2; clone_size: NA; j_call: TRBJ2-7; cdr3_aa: CASSFSPIDDYEQYF; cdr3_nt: TGTGCCAGCAGCTTTAGCCCCATTGACGACTACGAGCAGTACTTC
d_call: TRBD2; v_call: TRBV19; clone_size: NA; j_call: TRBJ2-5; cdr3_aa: CASSVGGGLGETQYF; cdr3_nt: TGTGCCAGTAGTGTCGGGGGAGGGCTGGGAGAGACCCAGTACTTC
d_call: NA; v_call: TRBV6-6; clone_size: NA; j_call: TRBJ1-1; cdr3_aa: CASSYSSQGAFF; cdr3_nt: TGTGCCAGCAGTTACTCGAGTCAGGGCGCTTTCTTT
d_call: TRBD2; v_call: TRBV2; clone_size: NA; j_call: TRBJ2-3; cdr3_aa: CASSGLAGGSGTDTQYF; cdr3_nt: TGTGCCAGCAGTGGACTAGCGGGGGGGAGCGGCACAGATACGCAGTATTTT
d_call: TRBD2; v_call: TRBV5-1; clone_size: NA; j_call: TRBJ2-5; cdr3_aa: CASSLGLAGQETQYF; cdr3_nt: TGCGCCAGCAGCTTGGGACTAGCGGGACAAGAGACCCAGTACTTC
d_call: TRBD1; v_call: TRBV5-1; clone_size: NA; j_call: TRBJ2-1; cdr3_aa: CASSLHRGPYNEQFF; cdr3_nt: TGCGCCAGCAGCTTGCACAGGGGCCCCTACAATGAGCAGTTCTTC
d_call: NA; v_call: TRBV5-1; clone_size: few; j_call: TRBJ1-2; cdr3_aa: CASSFSGVGGYTF; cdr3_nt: TGCGCCAGCAGCTTCTCAGGGGTTGGCGGCTACACCTTC
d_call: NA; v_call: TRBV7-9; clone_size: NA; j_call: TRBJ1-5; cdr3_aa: CASSLVWSWPQHF; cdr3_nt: TGTGCCAGCAGCTTAGTCTGGAGCTGGCCCCAGCATTTT
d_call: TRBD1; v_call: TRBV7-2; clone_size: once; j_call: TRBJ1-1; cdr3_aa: CASSPDRGNTEAFF; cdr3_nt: TGTGCCAGCAGCCCGGACAGGGGGAACACTGAAGCTTTCTTT